Listed below are T cell receptor beta chains from one sample, sequenced in a study of blood T cells in healthy people across ages. TCRdb reprocessed the 5' RACE reads via MiXCR and lists one record per CDR3 protein. The data contain some 900,000 distinct CDR3 sequences, about 48% of them singletons. The sample consisted of blood. Source of these receptors: a man aged 25-45 years in good health. The CDR3 runs from the conserved cysteine through the conserved F or W. Each record gives: CDR3 protein, CDR3 DNA, clone size, J gene, D gene, CDR3 length, V gene. D genes are given only for firm matches. Size is stated for part of the rows, as once, few or many counts, or as a class when the clone is expanded.

CDR3: CASSQVGQYNSPLHF; DNA: TGTGCCAGCAGCCAAGTGGGGCAGTATAATTCACCCCTCCACTTT; size: .; J: TRBJ1-6; D: .; length: 15; V: TRBV3-1
CDR3: CASSQDRAQPQHF; DNA: TGTGCCAGCAGCCAGGACAGGGCTCAGCCCCAGCATTTT; size: .; J: TRBJ1-5; D: TRBD1; length: 13; V: TRBV4-3
CDR3: CASSQGDVTDTQYF; DNA: TGTGCCAGCAGCCAAGGGGACGTCACAGATACGCAGTATTTT; size: .; J: TRBJ2-3; D: .; length: 14; V: TRBV4-2
CDR3: CASSETGTGAYEQYF; DNA: TGTGCCAGCAGTGAGACCGGGACAGGAGCCTACGAGCAGTACTTC; size: many; J: TRBJ2-7; D: TRBD1; length: 15; V: TRBV2
CDR3: CASGTRVTEAFF; DNA: TGTGCTAGTGGTACCAGGGTCACTGAAGCTTTCTTT; size: .; J: TRBJ1-1; D: .; length: 12; V: TRBV12-5
CDR3: CASSPEPTGQYEQYF; DNA: TGCGCCAGCAGCCCGGAACCGACAGGGCAATACGAGCAGTACTTC; size: .; J: TRBJ2-7; D: TRBD1; length: 15; V: TRBV5-1
CDR3: CASHGRAFTDTQYF; DNA: TGTGCCAGCCATGGGCGGGCTTTCACAGATACGCAGTATTTT; size: many; J: TRBJ2-3; D: .; length: 14; V: TRBV12-3/TRBV12-4
CDR3: CASSHRTDAYEQYF; DNA: TGTGCCAGCAGCCACAGGACGGATGCCTACGAGCAGTACTTC; size: many; J: TRBJ2-7; D: .; length: 14; V: TRBV7-2
CDR3: CSVARGGQPQHF; DNA: TGCAGCGTTGCCAGGGGGGGCCAGCCCCAGCATTTT; size: .; J: TRBJ1-5; D: TRBD1; length: 12; V: TRBV29-1
CDR3: CASNRAGRGAGELFF; DNA: TGTGCCAGCAATCGTGCGGGCAGGGGGGCCGGGGAGCTGTTTTTT; size: .; J: TRBJ2-2; D: .; length: 15; V: TRBV27
CDR3: CASSQASGGGDTQYF; DNA: TGCGCCAGCAGCCAAGCTAGCGGGGGGGGGGATACGCAGTATTTT; size: .; J: TRBJ2-3; D: TRBD2; length: 15; V: TRBV4-1
CDR3: CASSPRGDSYEQYF; DNA: TGTGCCAGCAGCCCGCGGGGGGACTCCTACGAGCAGTACTTC; size: medium-sized; J: TRBJ2-7; D: TRBD2; length: 14; V: TRBV4-1
CDR3: CASSARQGQPQHF; DNA: TGTGCCAGCAGCGCCAGACAGGGGCAGCCCCAGCATTTT; size: few; J: TRBJ1-5; D: TRBD1; length: 13; V: TRBV14
CDR3: CAISEFPAPGQPQHF; DNA: TGTGCCATCAGTGAGTTCCCAGCCCCTGGCCAGCCCCAGCATTTT; size: .; J: TRBJ1-5; D: .; length: 15; V: TRBV10-3
CDR3: CASSAGGASYNEQFF; DNA: TGTGCCAGCAGCGCTGGGGGGGCCTCCTACAATGAGCAGTTCTTC; size: .; J: TRBJ2-1; D: .; length: 15; V: TRBV9
CDR3: CSASRESSYEQYF; DNA: TGCAGTGCTAGCAGGGAGAGCTCCTACGAGCAGTACTTC; size: .; J: TRBJ2-7; D: .; length: 13; V: TRBV20-1
CDR3: CASSQDSVPEVGYTF; DNA: TGTGCCAGCAGCCAAGATTCGGTACCAGAGGTCGGCTACACCTTC; size: .; J: TRBJ1-2; D: .; length: 15; V: TRBV4-2
CDR3: CASSYTDNYGYTF; DNA: TGTGCCAGCAGTTACACAGATAACTATGGCTACACCTTC; size: few; J: TRBJ1-2; D: .; length: 13; V: TRBV6-6
CDR3: CASSLIGVPDTQYF; DNA: TGCGCCAGCAGCTTGATCGGGGTCCCAGATACGCAGTATTTT; size: few; J: TRBJ2-3; D: .; length: 14; V: TRBV5-1
CDR3: CASRKTDYGYTF; DNA: TGTGCCAGCAGGAAGACAGACTATGGCTACACCTTC; size: few; J: TRBJ1-2; D: .; length: 12; V: TRBV3-1
CDR3: CATSDAQVDYNEQFF; DNA: TGTGCCACCAGTGATGCACAGGTAGACTACAATGAGCAGTTCTTC; size: few; J: TRBJ2-1; D: .; length: 15; V: TRBV24-1
CDR3: CASSLGRRNTGELFF; DNA: TGTGCCAGCAGTTTAGGGCGCAGGAACACCGGGGAGCTGTTTTTT; size: .; J: TRBJ2-2; D: .; length: 15; V: TRBV12-3/TRBV12-4
CDR3: CSARFRGGYDEQFF; DNA: TGCAGTGCTAGATTCCGCGGGGGTTACGATGAGCAGTTCTTC; size: .; J: TRBJ2-1; D: TRBD2; length: 14; V: TRBV20-1
CDR3: CASSYPQLLDSPLHF; DNA: TGTGCCAGCAGTTACCCCCAGCTCCTCGATTCACCCCTCCACTTT; size: .; J: TRBJ1-6; D: .; length: 15; V: TRBV6-5
CDR3: CASSRPGQFQETQYF; DNA: TGTGCCAGCAGTAGACCGGGACAGTTCCAAGAGACCCAGTACTTC; size: .; J: TRBJ2-5; D: TRBD1; length: 15; V: TRBV27
CDR3: CASSEFFPEGYTF; DNA: TGTGCCAGCAGTGAATTTTTCCCAGAAGGCTACACCTTC; size: .; J: TRBJ1-2; D: .; length: 13; V: TRBV25-1
CDR3: CASSLLSTGGAYEQYF; DNA: TGCGCCAGCAGCTTGCTCTCCACAGGGGGTGCCTACGAGCAGTACTTC; size: .; J: TRBJ2-7; D: TRBD1; length: 16; V: TRBV5-1
CDR3: CASSLSASGGYEQYF; DNA: TGTGCCAGCAGTTTATCGGCTAGCGGCGGGTACGAGCAGTACTTC; size: .; J: TRBJ2-7; D: TRBD2; length: 15; V: TRBV28
CDR3: CASSHRDFGTGELFF; DNA: TGTGCCAGCAGCCACCGGGACTTCGGCACCGGGGAGCTGTTTTTT; size: .; J: TRBJ2-2; D: .; length: 15; V: TRBV3-1
CDR3: CSVEDLEGGYEKLFF; DNA: TGCAGCGTTGAAGATCTTGAGGGCGGGTATGAAAAACTGTTTTTT; size: many; J: TRBJ1-4; D: .; length: 15; V: TRBV29-1
CDR3: CASSRTGPATYEQYF; DNA: TGTGCCAGCAGTCGGACAGGGCCAGCCACCTACGAGCAGTACTTC; size: .; J: TRBJ2-7; D: TRBD1; length: 15; V: TRBV28